Described below is a single TCR beta chain sequence and its context. What it binds is unknown. The source of the sample is a study of blood T cells in healthy people across ages. Study observations and caveats: TCR beta diversity, measured per million T cells, fell in a roughly linear way with age. With unsorted PBMCs, a conclusive comparison of naive versus antigen-experienced cells was not possible. Expanded clonotype changes were possibly confounded by unknown donor CMV status.

Sample-barcoded 5' priming and a J-beta primer mix drove a second PCR of roughly 6 to 12 cycles. MiXCR, applied by TCRdb to the 5' RACE reads, yields one record per CDR3 protein. The sample carries about 780,000 distinct CDR3 sequences, roughly 46% recorded once. In germline, CDR1 is DFQATT, CDR2 SNEGSKA (reference sequence). This CDR3 is 12 amino acids long. V lost 0 bases and J 7 bases, leaving 7 bases between the germline ends. The clonotype was recovered from a man older than 75 in good health. This chain uses TRBV20-1 with TRBJ2-1; the D is unclear. Input material: blood. The CDR3, as DNA: TGCAGTGCTAGAGATTTAATGAATGAGCAGTTCTTC. It encodes CSARDLMNEQFF.